Sequencing of this TCR beta chain was carried out in a study of T cells in Graves' hyperthyroidism and ophthalmopathy. Ten or more counts support this clonotype. This CDR3 has 14 residues. V lost 5 bases and J lost 4, with 13 bases in between. Per germline, CDR1 SGHVS and CDR2 FQNEAQ. RNA transcripts gave rise to amplified TCR beta CDR3 regions. The TCR CDR3 was amplified in a first-round RT-PCR using the HTBI primer set. TCRdb recomputed calls from the multiplex PCR reads with MiXCR, one row per CDR3 protein. Among around 250,000 distinct CDR3 sequences, roughly 15% were seen once, and the ten largest hold 28%.

The TCR sequence derives from a woman aged 18-35 years with Graves' ophthalmopathy. Sample: blood. The chain recombines TRBV7-8 with TRBJ2-3, with a possible D match to TRBD2 (6 bases). CDR3 in DNA: TGTGCCAGCAGCACGCCCACTAGCTCAGATACGCAGTATTTT. Amino acid sequence: CASSTPTSSDTQYF.